This T cell receptor beta chain was sequenced during a study of tumor and adjacent non-tumor tissue in lung cancer. Study details: Patients were aged roughly 30 to 76, roughly nine men and about five women, stage I to III.

Study-wide findings and caveats: Significantly higher TCR diversity was found in tumor than normal lung. Normal lung showed higher cumulative top 100 clone frequency than tumor.

The template was RNA from unsorted bulk tissue. More than 3 cm separated this lung sample from the edge of the tumor. Chemotherapy-naive patients with new lung cancer underwent thoracic surgery in China, August–November 2014. V gave up 6 bases and J gave up 0 bases; unmatched junction bases: 10. This CDR3 region has 17 residues. Germline CDR1 SGHAT, CDR2 FQNNGV. This clonotype was observed a few times. The antigen is undetermined. TCRbeta libraries were built with three rounds of nested PCR, modified from ARM-PCR. One entry per CDR3 protein results from TCRdb running MiXCR on the multiplex PCR reads. Altogether 47,000 or so distinct CDR3 sequences are present, around 59% being singletons, with the ten largest covering about 32%.

What was sequenced was distant non-tumor lung tissue. The source of this sequence is a woman aged 65 to 85 with non-small cell lung cancer. The rearrangement links TRBV11-2 to TRBJ2-1; 8 nucleotides agree with TRBD1. The CDR3 region has the DNA TGTGCCAGCAGTTTATCGACAGGGGTAATCTCCTACAATGAGCAGTTCTTC. Protein sequence: CASSLSTGVISYNEQFF.